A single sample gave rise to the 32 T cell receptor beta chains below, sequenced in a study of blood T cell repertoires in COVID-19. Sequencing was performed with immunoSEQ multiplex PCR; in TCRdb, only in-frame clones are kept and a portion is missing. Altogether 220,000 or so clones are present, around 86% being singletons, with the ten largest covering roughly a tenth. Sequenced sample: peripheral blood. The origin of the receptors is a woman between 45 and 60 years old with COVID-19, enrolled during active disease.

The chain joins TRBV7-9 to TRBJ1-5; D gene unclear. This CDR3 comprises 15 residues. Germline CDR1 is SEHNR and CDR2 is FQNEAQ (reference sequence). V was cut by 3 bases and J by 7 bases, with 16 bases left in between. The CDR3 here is CASSLEGPLGQPQHF. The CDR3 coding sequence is TGTGCCAGCAGCTTGGAGGGCCCTCTTGGACAGCCCCAGCATTTT.

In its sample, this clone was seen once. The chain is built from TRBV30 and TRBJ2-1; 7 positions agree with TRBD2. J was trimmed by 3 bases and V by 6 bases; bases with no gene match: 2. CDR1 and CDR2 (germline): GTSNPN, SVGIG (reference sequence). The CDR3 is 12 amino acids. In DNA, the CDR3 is TGTGCCTGTCAGCGGGGCTACAATGAGCAGTTCTTC. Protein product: CACQRGYNEQFF. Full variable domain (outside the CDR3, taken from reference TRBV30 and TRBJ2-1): SQTIHQWPATLVQPVGSPLSLECTVEGTSNPNLYWYRQAAGRGLQLLFYSVGIGQISSEVPQNLSASRPQDRQFILSSKKLLLSDSGFYLCACQRGYNEQFFGPGTRLTVL.

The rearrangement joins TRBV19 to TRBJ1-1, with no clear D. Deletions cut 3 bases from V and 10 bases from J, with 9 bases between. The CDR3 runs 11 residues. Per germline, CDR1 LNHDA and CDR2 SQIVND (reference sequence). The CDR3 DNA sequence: TGTGCCAGTAGTATTGAGGTTGGAGCTTTCTTT. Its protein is CASSIEVGAFF.

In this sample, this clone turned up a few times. This chain's CDR3 is CASSYGARSQYF. The CDR3 DNA sequence: TGTGCCAGCAGTTACGGGGCCCGATCGCAGTATTTT. The chain combines TRBV6-2 or TRBV6-3 with TRBJ2-3; possibly TRBD1 for D (5 bases). Between the trimmed V and J ends, which lost 2 bases and 10 bases, there was a span of 10 bases. This CDR3 is built from 12 residues. CDR1 MNHEY and CDR2 SVGEGT come from the germline V gene.

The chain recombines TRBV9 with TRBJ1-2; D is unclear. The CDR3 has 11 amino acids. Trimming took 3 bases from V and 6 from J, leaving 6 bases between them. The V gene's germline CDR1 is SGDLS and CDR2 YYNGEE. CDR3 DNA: TGTGCCAGCAGCGGATCGGATGGCTACACCTTC. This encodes CASSGSDGYTF. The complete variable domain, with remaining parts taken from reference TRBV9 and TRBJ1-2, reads DSGVTQTPKHLITATGQRVTLRCSPRSGDLSVYWYQQSLDQGLQFLIQYYNGEERAKGNILERFSAQQFPDLHSELNLSSLELGDSALYFCASSGSDGYTFGSGTRLTVV.

The CDR3 protein is CASSHNSRRGGLRTADTQYF. CDR3 nucleotides: TGTGCCAGCAGCCACAACTCGCGTCGGGGGGGCCTTAGGACGGCAGATACGCAGTATTTT. The chain carries TRBV11-3 and TRBJ2-3; 8 bases agree with TRBD2. The germline CDR1 and CDR2 sequences are SGHNT and YENEEA. The CDR3 length is 20 residues. With 5 bases clipped from V and 4 bases from J, the junction kept 23 bases outside the gene matches.

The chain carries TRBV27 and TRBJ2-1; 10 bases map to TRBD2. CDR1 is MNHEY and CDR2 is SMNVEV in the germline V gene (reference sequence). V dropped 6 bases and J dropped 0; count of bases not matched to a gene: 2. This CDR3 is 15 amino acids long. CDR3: CASRLAGSSYNEQFF. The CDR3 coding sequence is TGTGCCAGCAGACTAGCGGGGAGCTCCTACAATGAGCAGTTCTTC.

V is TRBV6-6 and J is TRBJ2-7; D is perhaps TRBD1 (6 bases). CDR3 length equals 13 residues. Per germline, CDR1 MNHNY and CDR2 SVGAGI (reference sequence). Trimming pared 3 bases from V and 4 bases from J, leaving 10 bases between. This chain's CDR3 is CASSYAGEYEQYF. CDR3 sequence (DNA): TGTGCCAGCAGTTATGCAGGGGAATACGAGCAGTACTTC.

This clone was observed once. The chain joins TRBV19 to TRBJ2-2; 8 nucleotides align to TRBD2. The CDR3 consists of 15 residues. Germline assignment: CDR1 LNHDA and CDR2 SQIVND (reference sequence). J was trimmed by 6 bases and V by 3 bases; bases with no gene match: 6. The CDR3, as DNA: TGTGCCAGTAGTATTAAAGCGGGGGTAGCCGGGGAGCTGTTTTTT. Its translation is CASSIKAGVAGELFF.

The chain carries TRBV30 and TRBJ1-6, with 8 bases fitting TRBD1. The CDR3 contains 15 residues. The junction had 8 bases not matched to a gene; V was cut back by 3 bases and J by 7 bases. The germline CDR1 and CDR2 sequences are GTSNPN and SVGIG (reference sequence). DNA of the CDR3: TGTGCCTGGAGAGGTGACAGGGGACGGAATTCACCCCTCCACTTT. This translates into CAWRGDRGRNSPLHF. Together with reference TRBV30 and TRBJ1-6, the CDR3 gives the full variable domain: SQTIHQWPATLVQPVGSPLSLECTVEGTSNPNLYWYRQAAGRGLQLLFYSVGIGQISSEVPQNLSASRPQDRQFILSSKKLLLSDSGFYLCAWRGDRGRNSPLHFGNGTRLTVT.

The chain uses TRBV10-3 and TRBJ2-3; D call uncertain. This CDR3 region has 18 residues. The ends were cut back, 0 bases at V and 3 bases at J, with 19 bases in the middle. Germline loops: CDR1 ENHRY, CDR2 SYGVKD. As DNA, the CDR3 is TGTGCCATCAGTGAGTCGACTCAACAACTGATTAAGACAGATACGCAGTATTTT. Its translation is CAISESTQQLIKTDTQYF.

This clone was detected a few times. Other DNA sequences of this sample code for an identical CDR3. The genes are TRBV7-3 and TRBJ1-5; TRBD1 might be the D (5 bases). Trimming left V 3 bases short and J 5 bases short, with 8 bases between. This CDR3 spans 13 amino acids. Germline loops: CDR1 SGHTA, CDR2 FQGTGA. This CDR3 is CASSLGGDQPQHF. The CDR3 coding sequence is TGTGCCAGCAGCTTGGGAGGGGATCAGCCCCAGCATTTT.

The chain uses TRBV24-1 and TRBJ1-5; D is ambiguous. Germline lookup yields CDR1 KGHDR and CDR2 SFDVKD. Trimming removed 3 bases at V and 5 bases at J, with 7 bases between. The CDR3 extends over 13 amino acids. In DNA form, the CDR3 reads TGTGCCACCAGTGATGAGCGATATCAGCCCCAGCATTTT. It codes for CATSDERYQPQHF.

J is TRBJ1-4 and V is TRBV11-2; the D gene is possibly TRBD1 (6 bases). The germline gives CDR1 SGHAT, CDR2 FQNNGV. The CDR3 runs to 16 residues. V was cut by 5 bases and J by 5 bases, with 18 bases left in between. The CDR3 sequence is CASSPEQGTRNEKLFF. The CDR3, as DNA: TGTGCCAGCAGCCCGGAACAAGGGACAAGGAATGAAAAACTGTTTTTT.

The CDR3 DNA follows: TGTGCCAGTAGTATTCGGGAGACCCTCTCTGGAAACACCATATATTTT. Its protein is CASSIRETLSGNTIYF. The V gene is TRBV19, the J gene TRBJ1-3; D call uncertain. The V end lost 3 bases, the J end lost 0 bases, and 12 bases lay between the germline ends. The germline V gene has CDR1 LNHDA and CDR2 SQIVND (reference sequence). The CDR3 contains 16 residues.

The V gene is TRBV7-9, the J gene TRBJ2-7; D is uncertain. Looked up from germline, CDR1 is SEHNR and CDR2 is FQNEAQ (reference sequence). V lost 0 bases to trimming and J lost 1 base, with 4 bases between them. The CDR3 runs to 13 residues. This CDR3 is CASSLAGSYEQYF. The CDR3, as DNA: TGTGCCAGCAGCTTAGCCGGGTCCTACGAGCAGTACTTC.

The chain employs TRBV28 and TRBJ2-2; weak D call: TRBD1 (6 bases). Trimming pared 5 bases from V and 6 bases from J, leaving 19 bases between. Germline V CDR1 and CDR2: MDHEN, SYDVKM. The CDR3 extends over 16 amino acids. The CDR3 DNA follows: TGTGCCAGCAGTGTTTTCCTGGGGGCTTTCTCCGGGGAGCTGTTTTTT. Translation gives CASSVFLGAFSGELFF.

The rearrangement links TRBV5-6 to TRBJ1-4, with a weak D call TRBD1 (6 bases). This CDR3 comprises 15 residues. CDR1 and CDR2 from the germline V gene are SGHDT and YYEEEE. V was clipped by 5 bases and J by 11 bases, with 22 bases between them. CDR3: CASSTQGTSLWKLFF. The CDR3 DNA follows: TGTGCCAGCAGTACACAGGGCACAAGCTTGTGGAAACTGTTTTTT.

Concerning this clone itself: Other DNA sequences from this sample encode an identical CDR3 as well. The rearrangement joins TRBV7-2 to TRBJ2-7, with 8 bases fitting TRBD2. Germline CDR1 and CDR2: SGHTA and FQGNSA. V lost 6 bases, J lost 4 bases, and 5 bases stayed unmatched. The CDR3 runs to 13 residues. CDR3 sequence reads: CASSPSGGYEQYV. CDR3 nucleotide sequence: TGTGCCAGCAGTCCGAGCGGGGGATACGAGCAGTACGTC.

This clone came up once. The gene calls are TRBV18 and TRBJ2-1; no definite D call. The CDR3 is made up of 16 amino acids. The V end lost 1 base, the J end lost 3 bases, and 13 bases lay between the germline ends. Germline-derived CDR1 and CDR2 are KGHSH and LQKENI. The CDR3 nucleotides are TGTGCCAGCTCACCACGGGCCCCCGTATTCTACAATGAGCAGTTCTTC. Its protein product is CASSPRAPVFYNEQFF.

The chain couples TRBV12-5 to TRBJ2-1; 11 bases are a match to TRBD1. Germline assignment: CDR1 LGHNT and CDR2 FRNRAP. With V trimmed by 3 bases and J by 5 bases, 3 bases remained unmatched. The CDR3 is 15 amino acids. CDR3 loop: CASGFGQGAHNEQFF. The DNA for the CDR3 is TGTGCTAGTGGTTTCGGACAGGGGGCCCACAATGAGCAGTTCTTC.

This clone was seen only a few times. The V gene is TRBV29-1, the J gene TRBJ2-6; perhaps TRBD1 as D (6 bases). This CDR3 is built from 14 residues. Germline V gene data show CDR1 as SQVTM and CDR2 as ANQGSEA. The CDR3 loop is CSARGFSGANVLTF. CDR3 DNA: TGCAGTGCAAGGGGGTTCTCTGGGGCCAACGTCCTGACTTTC.

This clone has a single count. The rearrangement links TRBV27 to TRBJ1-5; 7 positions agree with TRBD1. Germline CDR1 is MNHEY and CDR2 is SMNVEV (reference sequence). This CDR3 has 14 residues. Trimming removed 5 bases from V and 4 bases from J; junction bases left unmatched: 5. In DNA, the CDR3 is TGTGCCAGCAGTCAACAGGGGCCAAATCAGCCCCAGCATTTT. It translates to CASSQQGPNQPQHF.

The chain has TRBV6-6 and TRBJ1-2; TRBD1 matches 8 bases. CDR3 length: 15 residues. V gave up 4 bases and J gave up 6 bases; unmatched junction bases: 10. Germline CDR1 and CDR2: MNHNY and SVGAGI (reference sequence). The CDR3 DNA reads TGTGCCAGCAGTTCCCGACAGGGGAGTATCGATGGCTACACCTTC. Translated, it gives CASSSRQGSIDGYTF.

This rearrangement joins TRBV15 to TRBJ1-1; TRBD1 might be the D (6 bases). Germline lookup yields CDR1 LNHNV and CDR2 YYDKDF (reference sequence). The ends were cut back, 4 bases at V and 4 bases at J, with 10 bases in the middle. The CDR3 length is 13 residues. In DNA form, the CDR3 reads TGTGCCACCAGCAATCGCAGGGGCACTGAAGCTTTCTTT. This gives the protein CATSNRRGTEAFF.

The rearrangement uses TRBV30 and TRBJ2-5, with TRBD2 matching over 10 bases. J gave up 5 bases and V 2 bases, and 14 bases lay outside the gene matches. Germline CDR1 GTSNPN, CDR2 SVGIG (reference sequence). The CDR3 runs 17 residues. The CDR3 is CAWSPPGIAGGGETQYF. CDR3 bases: TGTGCCTGGAGTCCCCCAGGGATAGCGGGGGGCGGGGAGACCCAGTACTTC.

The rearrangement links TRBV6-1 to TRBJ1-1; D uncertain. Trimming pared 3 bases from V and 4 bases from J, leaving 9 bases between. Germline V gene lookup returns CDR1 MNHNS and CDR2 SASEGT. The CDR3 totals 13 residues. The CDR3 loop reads CASSDNRITEAFF. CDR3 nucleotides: TGTGCCAGCAGTGATAACAGAATCACTGAAGCTTTCTTT.

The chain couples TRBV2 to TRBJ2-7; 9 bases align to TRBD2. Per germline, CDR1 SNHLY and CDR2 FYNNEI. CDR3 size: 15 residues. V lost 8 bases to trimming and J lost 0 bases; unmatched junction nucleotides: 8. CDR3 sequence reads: CASEGASGDSYEQYV. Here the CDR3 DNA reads TGTGCCAGCGAGGGGGCTAGCGGGGACTCCTACGAGCAGTACGTC.

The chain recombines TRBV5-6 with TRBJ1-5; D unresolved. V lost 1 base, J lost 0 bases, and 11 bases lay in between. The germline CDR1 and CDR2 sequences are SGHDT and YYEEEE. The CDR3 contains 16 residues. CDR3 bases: TGTGCCAGCAGCTTGAGAGGGATCGGTAGCAATCAGCCCCAGCATTTT. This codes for CASSLRGIGSNQPQHF.

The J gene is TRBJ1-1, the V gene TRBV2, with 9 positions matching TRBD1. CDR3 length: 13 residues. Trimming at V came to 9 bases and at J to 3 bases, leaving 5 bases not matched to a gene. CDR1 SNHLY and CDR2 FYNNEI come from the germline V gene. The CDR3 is CARRRDRDTEAFF. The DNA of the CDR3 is TGTGCCAGGCGCCGGGACAGGGACACTGAAGCTTTCTTT. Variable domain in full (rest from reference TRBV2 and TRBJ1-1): EPEVTQTPSHQVTQMGQEVILRCVPISNHLYFYWYRQILGQKVEFLVSFYNNEISEKSEIFDDQFSVERPDGSNFTLKIRSTKLEDSAMYFCARRRDRDTEAFFGQGTRLTVV.

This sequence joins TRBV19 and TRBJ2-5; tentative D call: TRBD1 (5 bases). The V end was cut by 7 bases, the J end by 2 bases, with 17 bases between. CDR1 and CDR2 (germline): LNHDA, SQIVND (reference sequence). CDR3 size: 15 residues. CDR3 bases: TGTGCCAGTAAGTCCCACAGGACACAACAAGAGACCCAGTACTTC. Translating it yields CASKSHRTQQETQYF.

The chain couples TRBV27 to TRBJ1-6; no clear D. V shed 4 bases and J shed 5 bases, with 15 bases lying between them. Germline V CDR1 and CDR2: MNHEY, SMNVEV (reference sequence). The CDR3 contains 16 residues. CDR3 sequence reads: CASSSLGLWDNSPLHF. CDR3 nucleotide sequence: TGTGCCAGCAGTTCACTCGGGTTATGGGATAATTCACCCCTCCACTTT.